Included here is one T cell receptor beta chain sequence, with context. This sample is part of a study of patients and donors after allogeneic stem cell transplantation. TCRdb fed the RT-PCR reads into MiXCR, producing one record per CDR3 protein. Of 150,000 to 250,000 distinct CDR3 sequences in the sample, roughly 40% were seen once. CDR1 is DFQATT and CDR2 is SNEGSKA in the germline V gene (reference sequence). V was shortened by 3 bases and J by 7 bases, with 21 bases between the two germline ends. This CDR3 is 15 amino acids long. Sequenced material: blood, either unsorted or a sorted T cell fraction (not recorded which). The TCR sequence derives from a human donor who was either an allogeneic HSCT recipient or a stem cell or donor lymphocyte infusion donor (not recorded which). It is not recorded whose cells these are; they may come from a transplant donor. The chain uses TRBV20-1 and TRBJ1-2; a possible D gene is TRBD1 (6 bases). The CDR3 sequence: CSASRKGVPHGGYTF. The CDR3 DNA reads as TGCAGTGCTAGTCGAAAGGGGGTTCCCCATGGTGGCTACACCTTC.